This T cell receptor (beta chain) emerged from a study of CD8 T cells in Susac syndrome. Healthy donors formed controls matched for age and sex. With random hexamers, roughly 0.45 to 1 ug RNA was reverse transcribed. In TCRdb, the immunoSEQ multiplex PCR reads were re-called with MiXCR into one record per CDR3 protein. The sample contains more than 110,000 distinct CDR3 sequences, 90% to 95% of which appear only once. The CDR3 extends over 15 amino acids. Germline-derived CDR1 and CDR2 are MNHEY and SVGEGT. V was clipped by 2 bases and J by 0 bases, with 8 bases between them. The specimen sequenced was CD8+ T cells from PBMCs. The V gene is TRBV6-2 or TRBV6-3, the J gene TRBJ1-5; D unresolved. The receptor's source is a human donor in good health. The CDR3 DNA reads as TGTGCCAGCAGTTACGCGGACGGTAGCAATCAGCCCCAGCATTTT. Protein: CASSYADGSNQPQHF.